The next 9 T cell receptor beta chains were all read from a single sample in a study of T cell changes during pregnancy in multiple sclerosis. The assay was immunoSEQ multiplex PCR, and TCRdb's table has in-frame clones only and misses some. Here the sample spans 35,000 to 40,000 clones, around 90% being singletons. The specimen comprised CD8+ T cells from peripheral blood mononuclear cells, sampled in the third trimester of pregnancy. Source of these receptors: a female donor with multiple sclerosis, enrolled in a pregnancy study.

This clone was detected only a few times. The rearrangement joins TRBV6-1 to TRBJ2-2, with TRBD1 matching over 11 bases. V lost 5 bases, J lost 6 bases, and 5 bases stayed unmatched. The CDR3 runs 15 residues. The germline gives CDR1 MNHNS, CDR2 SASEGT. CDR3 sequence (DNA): TGTGCCAGCAGTCAAGGACAGGGGGCGGCCGGGGAGCTGTTTTTT. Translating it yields CASSQGQGAAGELFF.

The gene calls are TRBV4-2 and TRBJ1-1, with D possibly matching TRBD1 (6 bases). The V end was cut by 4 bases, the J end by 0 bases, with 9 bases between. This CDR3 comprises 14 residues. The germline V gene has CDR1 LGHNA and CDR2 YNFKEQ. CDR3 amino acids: CASSLGQLNTEAFF. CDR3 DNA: TGTGCCAGCAGCCTTGGACAGTTGAACACTGAAGCTTTCTTT.

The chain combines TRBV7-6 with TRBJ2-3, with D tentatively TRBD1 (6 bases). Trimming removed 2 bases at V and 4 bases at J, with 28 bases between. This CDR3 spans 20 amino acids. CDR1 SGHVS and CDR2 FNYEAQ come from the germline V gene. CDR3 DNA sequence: TGTGCCAGCAGCTTACCTATTTCGGAGGCTAAGGGGGTGTCCGCAGATACGCAGTATTTT. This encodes CASSLPISEAKGVSADTQYF.

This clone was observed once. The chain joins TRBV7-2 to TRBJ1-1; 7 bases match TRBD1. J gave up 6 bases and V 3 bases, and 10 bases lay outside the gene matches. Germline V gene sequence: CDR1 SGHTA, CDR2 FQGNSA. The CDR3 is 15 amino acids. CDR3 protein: CASSLLQGWFAEAFF. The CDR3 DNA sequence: TGTGCCAGCAGCTTGCTACAGGGGTGGTTCGCTGAAGCTTTCTTT. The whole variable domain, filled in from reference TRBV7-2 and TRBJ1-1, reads GAGVSQSPSNKVTEKGKDVELRCDPISGHTALYWYRQSLGQGLEFLIYFQGNSAPDKSGLPSDRFSAERTGGSVSTLTIQRTQQEDSAVYLCASSLLQGWFAEAFFGQGTRLTVV.

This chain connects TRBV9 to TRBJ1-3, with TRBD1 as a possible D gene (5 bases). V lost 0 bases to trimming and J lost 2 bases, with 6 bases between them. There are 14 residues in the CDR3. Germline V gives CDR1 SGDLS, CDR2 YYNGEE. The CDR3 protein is CASSVGRAGNTIYF. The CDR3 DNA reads TGTGCCAGCAGCGTAGGCAGGGCTGGAAACACCATATATTTT.

The CDR3 loop is CASRGAAFSNQPQHF. DNA of the CDR3: TGTGCCAGTAGGGGGGCCGCCTTTAGCAATCAGCCCCAGCATTTT. This chain connects TRBV19 to TRBJ1-5; TRBD1 might be the D (6 bases). This CDR3 has 15 residues. CDR1 is LNHDA, CDR2 SQIVND, per germline (reference sequence). Trimming shortened V by 6 bases and J by 0 bases, and 12 bases separated the two germline ends.

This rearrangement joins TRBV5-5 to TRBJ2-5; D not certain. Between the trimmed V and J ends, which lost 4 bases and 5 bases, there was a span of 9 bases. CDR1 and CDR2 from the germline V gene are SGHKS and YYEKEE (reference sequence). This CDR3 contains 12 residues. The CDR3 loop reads CASSGPRETQYF. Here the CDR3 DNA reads TGTGCCAGCAGCGGGCCCCGTGAGACCCAGTACTTC.

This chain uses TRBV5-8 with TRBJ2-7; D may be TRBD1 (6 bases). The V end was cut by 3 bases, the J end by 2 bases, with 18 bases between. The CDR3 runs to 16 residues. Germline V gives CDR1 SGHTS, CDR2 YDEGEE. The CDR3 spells CASSSTLTGYTYEQYF. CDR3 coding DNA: TGTGCCAGCAGCTCGACGTTGACAGGTTATACCTACGAGCAGTACTTC.

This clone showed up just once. The CDR3 loop is CASSSTGYYGYTF. CDR3 in DNA: TGTGCCAGCAGCTCGACAGGGTACTATGGCTACACCTTC. The chain joins TRBV7-9 to TRBJ1-2, with 7 bases identical to TRBD1. This CDR3 region has 13 residues. Germline V gene data show CDR1 as SEHNR and CDR2 as FQNEAQ (reference sequence). The V and J ends lost 4 bases and 3 bases, in that order; junction bases with no gene match: 2.